This TCR beta chain was documented in a study of blood T cell repertoires in COVID-19. Across the study: Acute and convalescent COVID-19 specimens originated in the United States, Italy and Spain.

Method: immunoSEQ multiplex PCR; TCRdb's copy keeps in-frame clones and lacks some. The table has some 330,000 clones, over 80% seen once. Per the germline V gene, CDR1 is SGHDN and CDR2 is FVKESK. Trimming left V 4 bases short and J 1 base short, with 13 bases between. The CDR3 covers 16 residues. This sequence joins TRBV14 and TRBJ2-2; no reliable D call. Sequenced material: PBMCs or T cells enriched from blood (not recorded which). The sequence was collected from a woman aged 50 to 65 who had recovered from COVID-19. The CDR3 here is CASSPLPTGNTGELFF. In DNA, the CDR3 is TGTGCCAGCAGCCCGCTACCGACGGGGAACACCGGGGAGCTGTTTTTT. Supplemented by reference TRBV14 and TRBJ2-2, the full variable domain reads EAGVTQFPSHSVIEKGQTVTLRCDPISGHDNLYWYRRVMGKEIKFLLHFVKESKQDESGMPNNRFLAERTGGTYSTLKVQPAELEDSGVYFCASSPLPTGNTGELFFGEGSRLTVL.